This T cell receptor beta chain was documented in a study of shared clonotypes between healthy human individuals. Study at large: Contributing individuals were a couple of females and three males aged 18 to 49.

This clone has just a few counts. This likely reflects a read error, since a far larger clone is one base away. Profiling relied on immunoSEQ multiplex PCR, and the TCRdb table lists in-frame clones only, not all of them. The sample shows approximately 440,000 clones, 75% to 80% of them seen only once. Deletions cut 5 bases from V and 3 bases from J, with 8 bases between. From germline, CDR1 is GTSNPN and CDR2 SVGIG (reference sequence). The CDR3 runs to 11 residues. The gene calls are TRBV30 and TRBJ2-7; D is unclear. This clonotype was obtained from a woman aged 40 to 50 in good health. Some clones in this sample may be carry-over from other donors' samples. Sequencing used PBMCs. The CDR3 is CAWGRNYEQYF. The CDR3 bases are TGTGCCTGGGGACGTAACTACGAGCAGTACTTC.